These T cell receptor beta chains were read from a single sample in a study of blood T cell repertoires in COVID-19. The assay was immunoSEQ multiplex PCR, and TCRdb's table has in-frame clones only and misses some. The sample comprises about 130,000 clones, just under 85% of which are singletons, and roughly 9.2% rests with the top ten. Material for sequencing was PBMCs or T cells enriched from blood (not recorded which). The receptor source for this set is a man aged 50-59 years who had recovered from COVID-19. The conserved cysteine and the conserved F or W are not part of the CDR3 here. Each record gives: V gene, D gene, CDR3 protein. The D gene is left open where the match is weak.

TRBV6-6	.	ASSRSGYEQY
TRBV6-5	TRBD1	ASSRGRFEGNTIY
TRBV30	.	AWSVATGYTEAF
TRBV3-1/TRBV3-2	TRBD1	ASSQVYDRGLANYGYT
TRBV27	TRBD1	ASEKADRRVNTEAF
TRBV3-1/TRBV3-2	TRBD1	ASSLYNRGSYGYT
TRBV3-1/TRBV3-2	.	ASSQVFTSTDTQY
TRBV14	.	ASSGLASSTDTQY
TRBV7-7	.	ASSSRDTTVNTEAF
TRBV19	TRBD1	ASSQAMTGTGRGRGNQPQH
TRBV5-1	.	ASSLRLGDTQY
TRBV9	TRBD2	ASSPTSGGASEQF
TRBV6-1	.	ASSEMAGRTYEQY
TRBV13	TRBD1	ASSFGQGDQPQH
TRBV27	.	ASSFIRDKKTQY
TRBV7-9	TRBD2	ASSLLGGGSYNEQF